These 12 T cell receptor beta chains were sequenced from one sample in a study of cytomegalovirus exposure and HLA in healthy donors. The primer mix had 60 Vbeta and 13 Jbeta primers. Sequenced by immunoSEQ multiplex PCR; TCRdb stores in-frame clones only, minus some. This table holds about 65,000 clones. Source material: PBMCs. These receptors all stem from a boy aged 5-17 years in good health and CMV-seronegative.

The chain joins TRBV6-1 to TRBJ2-7; D is perhaps TRBD2 (6 bases). The CDR3 has 14 residues. Deletions cut 4 bases from V and 3 bases from J, with 13 bases between. Germline loops: CDR1 MNHNS, CDR2 SASEGT. The CDR3 nucleotides read TGTGCCAGCAGTGGGGGACTCCTAGACTACGAGCAGTACTTC. Translating gives CASSGGLLDYEQYF.

The chain recombines TRBV5-1 with TRBJ1-1; 7 bases line up with TRBD1. Trimming at V came to 4 bases and at J to 1 base, leaving 4 bases not matched to a gene. This CDR3 has 14 residues. CDR1 SGHRS and CDR2 YFSETQ come from the germline V gene. Here the CDR3 reads CASSGTAPNTEAFF. The CDR3 DNA is TGCGCCAGCAGCGGGACAGCCCCGAACACTGAAGCTTTCTTT.

The genes are TRBV19 and TRBJ2-5; 9 nucleotides agree with TRBD1. Germline values: CDR1 LNHDA, CDR2 SQIVND (reference sequence). The CDR3 sequence is 14 residues long. Unmatched junction bases numbered 4, after V lost 3 bases and J lost 5 bases. CDR3 sequence (DNA): TGTGCCAGTAGTATGGGAGACAGGGGGGAGACCCAGTACTTC. This sequence encodes CASSMGDRGETQYF.

V usage is TRBV7-9 and J usage is TRBJ1-2; 9 nucleotides line up with TRBD1. This CDR3 has 13 amino acids. The trim removed 6 bases at V and 8 bases at J, leaving 7 bases unmatched. Per the germline V gene, CDR1 is SEHNR and CDR2 is FQNEAQ (reference sequence). The DNA of the CDR3 is TGTGCCAGCAGGGGGACAGGGTACAGGGGCTACACCTTC. Amino acid sequence: CASRGTGYRGYTF.

This chain uses TRBV6-5 with TRBJ1-2, with 10 bases identical to TRBD1. Trimming removed 0 bases from V and 6 bases from J; junction bases left unmatched: 4. This CDR3 is built from 15 residues. Germline V gene lookup returns CDR1 MNHEY and CDR2 SVGAGI. Here the CDR3 reads CASSYSTGGADGYTF. CDR3 DNA: TGTGCCAGCAGTTACTCGACAGGGGGCGCGGATGGCTACACCTTC.

The chain employs TRBV6-1 and TRBJ2-1, with 8 bases identical to TRBD1. V shed 4 bases, J shed 10 bases, and the junction held 3 bases outside the gene matches. This CDR3 comprises 12 residues. In germline, CDR1 is MNHNS, CDR2 SASEGT. CDR3 coding DNA: TGTGCCAGCAGTGGGACAGGGTGGGAGCAGTTCTTC. This codes for CASSGTGWEQFF.

The chain has TRBV11-1 and TRBJ2-1, with a weak D call TRBD2 (6 bases). Germline loops: CDR1 SGHAT, CDR2 FQDESV (reference sequence). The CDR3 length is 15 residues. Trimming left V 5 bases short and J 8 bases short, with 19 bases between. DNA of the CDR3: TGTGCCAGCAGCCCCCGGGAGCGCGATCAACATGAGCAGTTCTTC. It yields the protein CASSPRERDQHEQFF.

V usage is TRBV4-2 and J usage is TRBJ2-2, with D maybe TRBD2 (6 bases). Germline V gene data show CDR1 as LGHNA and CDR2 as YNFKEQ. V lost 1 base and J 2 bases, leaving 14 bases between the germline ends. The CDR3 totals 17 residues. CDR3 coding DNA: TGTGCCAGCAGCCAAGGGTGGAGGGTTCCCAACACCGGGGAGCTGTTTTTT. This gives the protein CASSQGWRVPNTGELFF.

V gene TRBV10-3 combines with J gene TRBJ2-5; D perhaps matches TRBD1 (6 bases). CDR1 and CDR2 from the germline V gene are ENHRY and SYGVKD. The V gene lost 6 bases and the J gene lost 5 bases, with 13 bases spanning the gap. CDR3 length: 13 residues. For the CDR3, the DNA is TGTGCCATCAGGAACAGGGTAGGCGAGACCCAGTACTTC. Translating it yields CAIRNRVGETQYF.

The gene calls are TRBV29-1 and TRBJ1-4; 9 bases are shared with TRBD1. The junction had 3 bases not matched to a gene; V was cut back by 4 bases and J by 6 bases. Germline lookup yields CDR1 SQVTM and CDR2 ANQGSEA. The CDR3 contains 13 residues. CDR3 DNA sequence: TGCAGCGTTGCGGGACAGGGACATGAAAAACTGTTTTTT. Translated: CSVAGQGHEKLFF. The full variable domain, with the rest looked up from reference TRBV29-1 and TRBJ1-4, is SAVISQKPSRDICQRGTSLTIQCQVDSQVTMMFWYRQQPGQSLTLIATANQGSEATYESGFVIDKFPISRPNLTFSTLTVSNMSPEDSSIYLCSVAGQGHEKLFFGSGTQLSVL.

The chain recombines TRBV6-5 with TRBJ1-1; the D is unclear. The germline V and J ends were trimmed by 6 bases and 0 bases, with 11 bases remaining between them. CDR3 length: 14 amino acids. Germline V gene data show CDR1 as MNHEY and CDR2 as SVGAGI. The CDR3: CASRTGFMNTEAFF. Here the CDR3 DNA reads TGTGCCAGCAGAACGGGATTTATGAACACTGAAGCTTTCTTT.

The chain employs TRBV2 and TRBJ1-5, with no clear D. Germline V lookup: CDR1 SNHLY, CDR2 FYNNEI. The ends were cut back, 1 base at V and 7 bases at J, with 11 bases in the middle. CDR3 length: 14 residues. The CDR3 DNA reads TGTGCCAGCAGTGAAGGAAGGGAGGTGCAGCCCCAGCATTTT. It is translated as CASSEGREVQPQHF.